This T cell receptor beta chain was profiled in a study of blood T cells in healthy people across ages. The study, taken as a whole, reports: CMV status of donors was unknown, possibly confounding expanded clonotype changes.

On this clonotype: Its antigen is not known.

Through a sample-barcoded 5' primer and a J-beta primer mix, a second PCR was run for about 6 to 12 cycles. Each TCR beta cDNA got a 12-nucleotide random molecular identifier. A single record per CDR3 protein comes from TCRdb applying MiXCR to the 5' RACE reads. The table shows roughly 790,000 distinct CDR3 sequences, with about 40% occurring only once. The sequence was obtained from an older woman in good health. The sequenced material came from blood.

The CDR3 sequence is CASSFSGQGRTDTQYF. CDR3 coding DNA: TGCGCCAGCAGCTTCTCGGGACAGGGAAGGACAGATACGCAGTATTTT. V and J are TRBV5-1 and TRBJ2-3; the match to TRBD1 covers 9 bases. CDR1 and CDR2 (germline): SGHRS, YFSETQ. There are 16 residues in the CDR3. V lost 2 bases and J lost 3; bases outside the gene matches: 7.